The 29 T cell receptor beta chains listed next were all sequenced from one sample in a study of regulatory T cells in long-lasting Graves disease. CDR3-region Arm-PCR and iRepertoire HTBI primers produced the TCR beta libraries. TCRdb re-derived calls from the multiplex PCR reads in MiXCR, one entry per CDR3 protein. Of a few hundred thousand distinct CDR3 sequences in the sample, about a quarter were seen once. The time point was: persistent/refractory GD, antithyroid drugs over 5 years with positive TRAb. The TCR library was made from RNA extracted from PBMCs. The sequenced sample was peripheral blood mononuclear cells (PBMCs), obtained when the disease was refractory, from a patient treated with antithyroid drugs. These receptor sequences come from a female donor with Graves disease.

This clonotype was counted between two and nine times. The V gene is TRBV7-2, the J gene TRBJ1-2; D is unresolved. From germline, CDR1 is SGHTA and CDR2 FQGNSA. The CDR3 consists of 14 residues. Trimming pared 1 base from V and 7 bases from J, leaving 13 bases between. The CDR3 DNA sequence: TGTGCCAGCAGCTTAGTCCGGTGGTTGGGTGGCTACACCTTC. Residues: CASSLVRWLGGYTF. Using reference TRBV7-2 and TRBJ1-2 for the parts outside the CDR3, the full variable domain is GAGVSQSPSNKVTEKGKDVELRCDPISGHTALYWYRQSLGQGLEFLIYFQGNSAPDKSGLPSDRFSAERTGGSVSTLTIQRTQQEDSAVYLCASSLVRWLGGYTFGSGTRLTVV.

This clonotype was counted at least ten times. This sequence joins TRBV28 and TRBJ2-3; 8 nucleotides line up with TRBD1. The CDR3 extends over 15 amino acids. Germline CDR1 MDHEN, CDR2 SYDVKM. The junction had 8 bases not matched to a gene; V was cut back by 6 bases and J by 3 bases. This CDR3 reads CASRGQGLGTDTQYF. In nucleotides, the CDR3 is TGTGCCAGCAGAGGACAGGGCTTGGGAACAGATACGCAGTATTTT.

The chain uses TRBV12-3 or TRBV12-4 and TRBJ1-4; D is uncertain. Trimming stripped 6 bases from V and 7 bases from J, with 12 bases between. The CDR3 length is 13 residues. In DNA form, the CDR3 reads TGTGCCAGCAGCCTTAAGGGTCGTGAAAAACTGTTTTTT. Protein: CASSLKGREKLFF.

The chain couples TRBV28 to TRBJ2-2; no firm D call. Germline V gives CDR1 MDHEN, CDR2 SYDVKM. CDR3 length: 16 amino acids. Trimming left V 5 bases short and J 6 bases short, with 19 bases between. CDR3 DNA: TGTGCCAGCAGTCATGGGCTAGGCAAAATTGCCGGGGAGCTGTTTTTT. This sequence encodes CASSHGLGKIAGELFF.

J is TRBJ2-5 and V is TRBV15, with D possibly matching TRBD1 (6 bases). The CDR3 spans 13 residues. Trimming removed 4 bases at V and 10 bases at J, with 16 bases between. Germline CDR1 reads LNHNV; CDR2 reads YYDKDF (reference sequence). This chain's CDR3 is CATSTGAGVGQYF. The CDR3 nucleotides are TGTGCCACCAGCACAGGGGCAGGGGTGGGCCAGTACTTC. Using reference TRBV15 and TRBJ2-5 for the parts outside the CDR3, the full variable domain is DAMVIQNPRYQVTQFGKPVTLSCSQTLNHNVMYWYQQKSSQAPKLLFHYYDKDFNNEADTPDNFQSRRPNTSFCFLDIRSPGLGDTAMYLCATSTGAGVGQYFGPGTRLLVL.

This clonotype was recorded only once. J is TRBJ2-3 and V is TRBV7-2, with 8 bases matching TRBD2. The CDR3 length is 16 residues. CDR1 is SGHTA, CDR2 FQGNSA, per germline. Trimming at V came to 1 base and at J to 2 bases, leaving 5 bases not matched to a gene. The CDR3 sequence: CASSLGLARATDTQYF. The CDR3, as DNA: TGTGCCAGCAGCTTAGGACTAGCGAGAGCCACAGATACGCAGTATTTT.

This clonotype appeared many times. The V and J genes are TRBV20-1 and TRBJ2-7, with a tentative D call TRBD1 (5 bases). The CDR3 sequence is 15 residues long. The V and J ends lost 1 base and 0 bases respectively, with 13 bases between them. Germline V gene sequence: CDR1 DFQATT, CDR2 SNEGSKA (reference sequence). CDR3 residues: CSARVDRTLSYEQYF. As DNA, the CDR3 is TGCAGTGCTAGAGTAGACAGAACGCTCTCCTACGAGCAGTACTTC.

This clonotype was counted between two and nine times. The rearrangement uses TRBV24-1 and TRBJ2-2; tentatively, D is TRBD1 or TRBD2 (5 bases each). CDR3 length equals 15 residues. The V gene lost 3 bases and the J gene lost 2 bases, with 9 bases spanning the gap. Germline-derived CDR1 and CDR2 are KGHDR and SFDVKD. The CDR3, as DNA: TGTGCCACCAGTGATCACGGGGACAACACCGGGGAGCTGTTTTTT. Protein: CATSDHGDNTGELFF.

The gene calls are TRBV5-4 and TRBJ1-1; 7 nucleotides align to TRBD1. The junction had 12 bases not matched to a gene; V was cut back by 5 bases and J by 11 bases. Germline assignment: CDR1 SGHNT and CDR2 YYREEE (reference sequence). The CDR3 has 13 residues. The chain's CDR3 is CASSLTQTGRAFF. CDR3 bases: TGTGCCAGCAGTCTGACCCAGACAGGGCGGGCTTTCTTT.

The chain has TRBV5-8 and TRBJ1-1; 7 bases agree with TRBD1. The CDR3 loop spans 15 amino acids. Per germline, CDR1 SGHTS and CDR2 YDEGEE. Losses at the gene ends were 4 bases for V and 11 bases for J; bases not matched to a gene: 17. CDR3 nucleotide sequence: TGTGCCAGCAGCCTCCGGGACAGACCAATTCTGGGGGCTTTCTTT. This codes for CASSLRDRPILGAFF.

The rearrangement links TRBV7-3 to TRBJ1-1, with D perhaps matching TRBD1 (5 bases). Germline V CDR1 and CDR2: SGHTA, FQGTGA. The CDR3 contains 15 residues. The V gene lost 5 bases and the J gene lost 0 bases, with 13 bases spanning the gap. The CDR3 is CASSPMGGLNTEAFF. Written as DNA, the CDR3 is TGTGCCAGCAGCCCGATGGGGGGTTTGAACACTGAAGCTTTCTTT.

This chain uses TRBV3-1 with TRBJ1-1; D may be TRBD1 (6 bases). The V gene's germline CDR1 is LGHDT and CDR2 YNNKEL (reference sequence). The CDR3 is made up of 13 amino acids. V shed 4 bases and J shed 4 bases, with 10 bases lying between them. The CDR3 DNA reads TGTGCCAGCAGCCCGTCAGGGGTCACTGAAGCTTTCTTT. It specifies CASSPSGVTEAFF.

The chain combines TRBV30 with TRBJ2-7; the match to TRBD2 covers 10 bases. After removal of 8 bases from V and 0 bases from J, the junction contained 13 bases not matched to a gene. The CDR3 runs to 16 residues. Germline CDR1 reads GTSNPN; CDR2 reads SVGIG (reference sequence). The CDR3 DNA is TGTGCCACCTACGCGGGGGCTAGCGGGGGCTCCTACGAGCAGTACTTC. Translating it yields CATYAGASGGSYEQYF.

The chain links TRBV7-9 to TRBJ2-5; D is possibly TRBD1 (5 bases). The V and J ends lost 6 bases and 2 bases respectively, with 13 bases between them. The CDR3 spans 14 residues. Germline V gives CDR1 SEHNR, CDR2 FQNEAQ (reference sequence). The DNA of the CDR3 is TGTGCCAGCAGGGCAGCCCCAGGGCAAGAGACCCAGTACTTC. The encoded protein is CASRAAPGQETQYF.

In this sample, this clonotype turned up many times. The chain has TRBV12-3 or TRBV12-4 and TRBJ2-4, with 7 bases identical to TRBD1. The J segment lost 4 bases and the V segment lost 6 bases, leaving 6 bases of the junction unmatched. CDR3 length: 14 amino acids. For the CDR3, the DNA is TGTGCCAGCAGCACCGGGACAGAGAAAAACATTCAGTACTTC. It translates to CASSTGTEKNIQYF.

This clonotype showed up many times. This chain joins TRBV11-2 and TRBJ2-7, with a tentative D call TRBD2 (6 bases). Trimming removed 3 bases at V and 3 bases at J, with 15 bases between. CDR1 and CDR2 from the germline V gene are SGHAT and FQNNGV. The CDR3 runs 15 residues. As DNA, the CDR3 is TGTGCCAGCAGCTTGGTAGGAGGGCGACACTACGAGCAGTACTTC. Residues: CASSLVGGRHYEQYF.

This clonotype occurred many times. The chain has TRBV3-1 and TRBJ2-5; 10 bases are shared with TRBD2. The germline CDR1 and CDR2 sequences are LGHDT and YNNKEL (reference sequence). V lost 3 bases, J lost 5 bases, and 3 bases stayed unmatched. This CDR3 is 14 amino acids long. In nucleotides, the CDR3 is TGTGCCAGCAGCCAGGGACTAGCGAGGGAGACCCAGTACTTC. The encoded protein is CASSQGLARETQYF.

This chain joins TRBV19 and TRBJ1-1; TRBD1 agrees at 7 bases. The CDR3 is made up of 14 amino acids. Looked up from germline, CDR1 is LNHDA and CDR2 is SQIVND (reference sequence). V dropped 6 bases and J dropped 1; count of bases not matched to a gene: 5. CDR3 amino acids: CASRIGQANTEAFF. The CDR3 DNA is TGTGCCAGTAGAATCGGACAGGCGAACACTGAAGCTTTCTTT.

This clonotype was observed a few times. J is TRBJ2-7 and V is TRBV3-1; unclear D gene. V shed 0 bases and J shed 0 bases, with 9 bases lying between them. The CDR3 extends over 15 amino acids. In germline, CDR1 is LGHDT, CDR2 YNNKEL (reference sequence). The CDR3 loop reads CASSQDLLRSYEQYF. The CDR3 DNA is TGTGCCAGCAGCCAAGACCTACTCCGCTCCTACGAGCAGTACTTC.

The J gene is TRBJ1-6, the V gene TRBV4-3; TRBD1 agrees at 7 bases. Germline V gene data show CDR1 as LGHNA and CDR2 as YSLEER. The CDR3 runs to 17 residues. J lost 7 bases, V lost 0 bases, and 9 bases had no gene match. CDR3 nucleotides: TGCGCCAGCAGCCAAGATCTTCGACAGGGCCCAAATTCACCCCTCCACTTT. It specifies CASSQDLRQGPNSPLHF.

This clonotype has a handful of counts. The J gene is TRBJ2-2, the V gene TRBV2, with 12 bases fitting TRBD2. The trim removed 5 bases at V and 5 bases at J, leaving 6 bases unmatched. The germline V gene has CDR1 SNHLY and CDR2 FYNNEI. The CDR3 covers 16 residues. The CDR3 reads CASSYGLAGNTGELFF. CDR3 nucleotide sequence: TGTGCCAGCAGTTACGGACTAGCGGGAAATACCGGGGAGCTGTTTTTT.

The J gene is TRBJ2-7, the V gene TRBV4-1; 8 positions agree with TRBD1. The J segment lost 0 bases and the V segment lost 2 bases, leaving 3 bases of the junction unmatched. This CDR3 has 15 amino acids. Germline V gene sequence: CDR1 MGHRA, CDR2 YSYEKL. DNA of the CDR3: TGCGCCAGCAGCCAATTAGGACAGGGCTCCTACGAGCAGTACTTC. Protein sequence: CASSQLGQGSYEQYF.

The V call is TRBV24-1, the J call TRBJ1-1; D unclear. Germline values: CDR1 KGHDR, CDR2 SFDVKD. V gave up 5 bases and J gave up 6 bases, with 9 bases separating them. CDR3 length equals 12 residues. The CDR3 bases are TGTGCCACCAGTGGGCTTGCCCCTGAAGCTTTCTTT. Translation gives CATSGLAPEAFF.

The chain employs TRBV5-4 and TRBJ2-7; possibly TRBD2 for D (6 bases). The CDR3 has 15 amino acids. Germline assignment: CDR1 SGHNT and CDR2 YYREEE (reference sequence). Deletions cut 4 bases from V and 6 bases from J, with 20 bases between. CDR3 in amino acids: CASSPQSAGLREQYF. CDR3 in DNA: TGTGCCAGCAGCCCCCAGTCGGCGGGATTGCGCGAGCAGTACTTC.

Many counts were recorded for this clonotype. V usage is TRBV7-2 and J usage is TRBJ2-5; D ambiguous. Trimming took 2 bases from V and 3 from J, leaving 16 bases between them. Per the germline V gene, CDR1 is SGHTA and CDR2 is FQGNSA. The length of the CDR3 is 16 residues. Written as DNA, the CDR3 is TGTGCCAGCAGCTTAAGGAGCCTCGAGTGGGAAGAGACCCAGTACTTC. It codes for CASSLRSLEWEETQYF. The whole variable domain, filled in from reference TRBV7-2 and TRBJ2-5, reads GAGVSQSPSNKVTEKGKDVELRCDPISGHTALYWYRQSLGQGLEFLIYFQGNSAPDKSGLPSDRFSAERTGGSVSTLTIQRTQQEDSAVYLCASSLRSLEWEETQYFGPGTRLLVL.

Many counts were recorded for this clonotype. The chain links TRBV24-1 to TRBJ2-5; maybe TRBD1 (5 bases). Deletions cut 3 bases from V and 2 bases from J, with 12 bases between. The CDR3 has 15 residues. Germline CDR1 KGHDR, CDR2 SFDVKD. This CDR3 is CATSDPRQRQETQYF. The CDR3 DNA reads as TGTGCCACCAGTGATCCCCGACAGAGACAAGAGACCCAGTACTTC.

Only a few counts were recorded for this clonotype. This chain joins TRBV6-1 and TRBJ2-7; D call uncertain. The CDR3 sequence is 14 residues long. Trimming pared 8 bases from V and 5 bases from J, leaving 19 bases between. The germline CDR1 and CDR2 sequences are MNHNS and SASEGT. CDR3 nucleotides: TGTGCCAGCCACACGATAAAACCTACTAACGAGCAGTACTTC. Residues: CASHTIKPTNEQYF.

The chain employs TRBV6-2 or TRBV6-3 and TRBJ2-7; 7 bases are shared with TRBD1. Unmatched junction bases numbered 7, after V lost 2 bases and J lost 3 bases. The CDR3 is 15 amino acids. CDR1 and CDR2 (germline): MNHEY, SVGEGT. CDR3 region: CASSYLPGQNYEQYF. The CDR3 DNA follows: TGTGCCAGCAGTTACCTCCCGGGACAGAACTACGAGCAGTACTTC.

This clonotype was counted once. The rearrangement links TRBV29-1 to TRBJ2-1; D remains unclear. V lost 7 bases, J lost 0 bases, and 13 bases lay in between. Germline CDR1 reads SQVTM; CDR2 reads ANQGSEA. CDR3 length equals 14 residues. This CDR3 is CSGLGQNSYNEQFF. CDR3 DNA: TGCAGCGGATTAGGGCAAAACTCCTACAATGAGCAGTTCTTC.